This T cell receptor (beta chain) was sequenced for a study of blood T cell repertoires in COVID-19. Study-level information: Spain, Italy and the United States supplied samples that represented acute and convalescent COVID-19. The cDNA or gDNA used as material had been derived from T cells, B-cell-depleted T cells, or PBMCs.

Study processing details: Amplification with reference gene primers provided the estimates of nucleated cell counts. TCRdb's copy holds only in-frame clones and misses some; the assay was immunoSEQ multiplex PCR. V, J and clone size are taken as reported in that table, and D and trimming were inferred from the DNA itself. The sample yields tens of thousands of clones, 78% seen once. The ends lost 7 bases at V and 3 bases at J; junction bases unmatched: 9. Per the germline V gene, CDR1 is MNHNY and CDR2 is SVGAGI (reference sequence). The CDR3 runs to 15 residues. J is TRBJ2-1 and V is TRBV6-6, with 7 positions matching TRBD1. The specimen sequenced was peripheral blood. This clonotype was obtained from a man of 80 years or more with acute or convalescent COVID-19. The DNA of the CDR3 is TGTGCCAGCATGCTCGACAGGGACAACTACAATGAGCAGTTCTTC. It yields the protein CASMLDRDNYNEQFF.